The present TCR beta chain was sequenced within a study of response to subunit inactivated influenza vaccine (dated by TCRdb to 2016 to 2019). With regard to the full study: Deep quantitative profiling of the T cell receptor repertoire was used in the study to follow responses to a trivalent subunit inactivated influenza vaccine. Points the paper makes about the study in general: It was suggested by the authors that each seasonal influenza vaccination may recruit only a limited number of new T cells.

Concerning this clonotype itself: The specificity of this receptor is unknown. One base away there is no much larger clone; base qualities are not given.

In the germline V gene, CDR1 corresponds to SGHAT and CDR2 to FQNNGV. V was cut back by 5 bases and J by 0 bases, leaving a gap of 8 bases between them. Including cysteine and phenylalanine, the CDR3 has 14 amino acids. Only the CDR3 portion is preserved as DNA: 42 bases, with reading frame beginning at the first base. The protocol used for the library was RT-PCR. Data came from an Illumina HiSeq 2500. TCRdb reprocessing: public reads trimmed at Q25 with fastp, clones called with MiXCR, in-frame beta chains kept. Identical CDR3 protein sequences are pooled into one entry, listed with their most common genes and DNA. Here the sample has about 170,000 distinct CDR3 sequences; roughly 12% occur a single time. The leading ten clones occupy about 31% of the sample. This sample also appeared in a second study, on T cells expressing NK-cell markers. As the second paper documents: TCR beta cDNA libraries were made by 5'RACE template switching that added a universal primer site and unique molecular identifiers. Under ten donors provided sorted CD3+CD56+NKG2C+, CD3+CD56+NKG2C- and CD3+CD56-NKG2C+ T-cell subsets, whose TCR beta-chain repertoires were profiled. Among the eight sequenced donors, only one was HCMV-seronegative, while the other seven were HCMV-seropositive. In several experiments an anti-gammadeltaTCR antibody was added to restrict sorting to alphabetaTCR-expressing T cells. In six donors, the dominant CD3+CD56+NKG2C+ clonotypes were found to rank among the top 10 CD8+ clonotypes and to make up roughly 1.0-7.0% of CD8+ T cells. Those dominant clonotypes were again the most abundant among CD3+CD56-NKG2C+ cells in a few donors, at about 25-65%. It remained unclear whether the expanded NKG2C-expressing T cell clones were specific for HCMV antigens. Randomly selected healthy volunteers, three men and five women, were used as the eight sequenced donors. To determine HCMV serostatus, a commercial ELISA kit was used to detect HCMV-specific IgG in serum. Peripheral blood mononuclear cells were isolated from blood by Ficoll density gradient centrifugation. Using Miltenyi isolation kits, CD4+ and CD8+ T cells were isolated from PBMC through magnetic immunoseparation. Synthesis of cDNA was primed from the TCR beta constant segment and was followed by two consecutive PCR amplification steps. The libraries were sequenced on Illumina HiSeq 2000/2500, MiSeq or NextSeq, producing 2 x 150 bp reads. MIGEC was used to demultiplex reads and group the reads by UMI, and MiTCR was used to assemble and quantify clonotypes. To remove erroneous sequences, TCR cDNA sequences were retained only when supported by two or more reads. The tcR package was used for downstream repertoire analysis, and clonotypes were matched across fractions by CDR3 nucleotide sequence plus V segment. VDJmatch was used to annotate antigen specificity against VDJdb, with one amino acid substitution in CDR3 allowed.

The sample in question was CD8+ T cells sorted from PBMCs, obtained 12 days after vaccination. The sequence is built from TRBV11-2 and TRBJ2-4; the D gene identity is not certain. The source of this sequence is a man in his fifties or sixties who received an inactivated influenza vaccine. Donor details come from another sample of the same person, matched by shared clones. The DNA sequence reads TGTGCCAGCAGCGGCCGGTTAGCCAAAAACATTCAGTACTTC. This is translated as CASSGRLAKNIQYF.